Shown below are 27 T cell receptor beta chains from a single sample sequenced in a study of CD8+CD57+ T cells in acquired aplastic anemia. Profiling of TCR beta VDJ combinations and CDR3 sequences used genomic DNA as template. TCRdb independently ran MiXCR on the reads; one entry per CDR3 protein. The table shows approximately 170,000 distinct CDR3 sequences, with roughly 50% occurring only once. Individuals selected for sequencing had exhibited CD8+CD57+ cell expansion on flow cytometry. Sequenced material: sorted CD4+, CD8+, or CD8+CD57+ T cells (not recorded which) from PBMCs. These receptors were collected from a human donor with aplastic anemia.

This clonotype has at least ten counts. The V gene is TRBV20-1, the J gene TRBJ2-2, with D maybe TRBD1 (6 bases). This CDR3 has 13 amino acids. The V end lost 5 bases, the J end lost 6 bases, and 13 bases lay between the germline ends. Germline CDR1 and CDR2: DFQATT and SNEGSKA (reference sequence). The CDR3 DNA sequence: TGCAGTGCTCCGCAGGGGAAGGCCGGGGAGCTGTTTTTT. It translates to CSAPQGKAGELFF.

This clonotype was picked up many times. This chain uses TRBV9 with TRBJ1-6, with TRBD1 identical over 7 bases. The CDR3 contains 18 residues. V dropped 0 bases and J dropped 0; count of bases not matched to a gene: 6. Germline CDR1 and CDR2: SGDLS and YYNGEE. CDR3 DNA sequence: TGTGCCAGCAGCGTAGAACCGCAGGGGGACTCCTATAATTCACCCCTCCACTTT. It codes for CASSVEPQGDSYNSPLHF.

This clonotype was found a few times. This chain joins TRBV29-1 and TRBJ1-2, with D possibly being TRBD1 (6 bases). The CDR3 sequence is 12 residues long. V was clipped by 7 bases and J by 7 bases, with 16 bases between them. Per the germline V gene, CDR1 is SQVTM and CDR2 is ANQGSEA. DNA for the CDR3: TGCAGCGCTAGACAGGTGCACGGTGGCTACACCTTC. This gives the protein CSARQVHGGYTF.

This clonotype appeared a few times. This chain uses TRBV19 with TRBJ1-5, with 9 bases that match TRBD1. J lost 6 bases, V lost 4 bases, and 7 bases had no gene match. Germline V gives CDR1 LNHDA, CDR2 SQIVND (reference sequence). The CDR3 has 15 amino acids. Here the CDR3 reads CASSTGTGRLQPQHF. The CDR3 region has the DNA TGTGCCAGTAGTACCGGGACAGGGAGGCTTCAGCCCCAGCATTTT.

The rearrangement joins TRBV10-3 to TRBJ1-3; 7 bases agree with TRBD1. The germline gives CDR1 ENHRY, CDR2 SYGVKD. V was clipped by 3 bases and J by 4 bases; unmatched bases: 6. The CDR3 loop spans 15 amino acids. The CDR3 DNA sequence: TGTGCCATCAGTGAAAAGGACAGGTCAGGAAACACCATATATTTT. It translates to CAISEKDRSGNTIYF.

This clonotype was seen at least ten times. The gene calls are TRBV12-3 or TRBV12-4 and TRBJ2-3; D perhaps matches TRBD2 (6 bases). The CDR3 length is 12 residues. The V end lost 6 bases, the J end lost 6 bases, and 10 bases lay between the germline ends. This CDR3 is CASSRTSDTQYF. The CDR3 DNA follows: TGTGCCAGCAGCCGTACTAGCGATACGCAGTATTTT.

This chain joins TRBV10-2 and TRBJ2-7, with 7 bases that match TRBD1. Germline CDR1 is WSHSY and CDR2 is SAAADI. The CDR3 is 15 amino acids. V dropped 7 bases and J dropped 1; count of bases not matched to a gene: 10. The CDR3 is CASKDIDRDSYEQYF. The CDR3 DNA reads TGCGCCAGCAAGGACATAGACAGGGATTCCTACGAGCAGTACTTC.

This clonotype was detected ten times or more. This rearrangement joins TRBV20-1 to TRBJ1-4; the D is unclear. Per germline, CDR1 DFQATT and CDR2 SNEGSKA (reference sequence). Trimming cost V 6 bases and J 5 bases, with 7 bases left between them. The CDR3 contains 11 residues. CDR3 region: CSAYLNEKLFF. CDR3 sequence (DNA): TGCAGTGCCTATTTAAATGAAAAACTGTTTTTT.

The V call is TRBV10-3, the J call TRBJ1-2; D is ambiguous. The germline V gene encodes CDR1 ENHRY and CDR2 SYGVKD. Trimming took off 10 bases at V and 8 bases at J, with 11 bases between the two ends. There are 10 residues in the CDR3. CDR3 region: CATRTSGYTF. For the CDR3, the DNA is TGTGCCACGCGGACTAGCGGCTACACCTTC.

This clonotype has a single count. The genes are TRBV11-2 and TRBJ2-5, with D possibly called TRBD1 or TRBD2 (6 bases each). The germline gives CDR1 SGHAT, CDR2 FQNNGV. The CDR3 contains 17 residues. The germline V and J ends were trimmed by 11 bases and 4 bases, with 29 bases remaining between them. In nucleotides, the CDR3 is TGTGCCTGGAGGGTCCCCCGAGGGACATACGGGGGAGAGACCCAGTACTTC. This codes for CAWRVPRGTYGGETQYF. Looking up the rest from reference TRBV11-2 and TRBJ2-5 gives the full variable domain: EAGVAQSPRYKIIEKRQSVAFWCNPISGHATLYWYQQILGQGPKLLIQFQNNGVVDDSQLPKDRFSAERLKGVDSTLKIQPAKLEDSAVYLCAWRVPRGTYGGETQYFGPGTRLLVL.

Many counts were recorded for this clonotype. This chain links TRBV19 with TRBJ1-6, with D unclear. V was trimmed by 10 bases and J by 8 bases, leaving 18 bases between them. The CDR3 consists of 14 residues. CDR1 is LNHDA and CDR2 is SQIVND in the germline V gene (reference sequence). The CDR3 nucleotides read TGTGCCACTGCAGATGCCCTGATTCATTCACCCCTCCACTTT. As protein: CATADALIHSPLHF.

This clonotype occurred a few times. J is TRBJ2-1 and V is TRBV2; D gene uncertain. The CDR3 contains 13 residues. Germline CDR1 SNHLY, CDR2 FYNNEI. Trimming shortened V by 5 bases and J by 9 bases, and 14 bases separated the two germline ends. Here the CDR3 reads CASSLWGTGEQFF. The CDR3 DNA is TGTGCCAGCAGTTTATGGGGTACGGGTGAGCAGTTCTTC.

This clonotype was detected many times. The chain uses TRBV2 and TRBJ1-4; 7 bases are a match to TRBD1. The V and J ends lost 6 bases and 4 bases, in that order; junction bases with no gene match: 5. The V gene's germline CDR1 is SNHLY and CDR2 FYNNEI. The CDR3 consists of 14 residues. The CDR3 region is CASRGDSINEKLFF. The CDR3 DNA follows: TGTGCCAGCAGAGGGGACAGTATTAATGAAAAACTGTTTTTT.

This clonotype was recorded at least ten times. The rearrangement links TRBV6-1 to TRBJ2-7; possible D gene TRBD2, 7 bases. CDR3 length equals 17 residues. Germline V CDR1 and CDR2: MNHNS, SASEGT. The CDR3 is CASSEGLGASGTYEQYV. The CDR3 region has the DNA TGTGCCAGTAGTGAAGGGCTGGGGGCTAGCGGTACCTACGAGCAGTACGTC.

This clonotype was observed many times. The V gene is TRBV7-9, the J gene TRBJ1-2; D might be TRBD1 (5 bases). V gave up 3 bases and J gave up 6 bases, with 14 bases separating them. The CDR3 totals 14 residues. Germline assignment: CDR1 SEHNR and CDR2 FQNEAQ (reference sequence). The CDR3 nucleotides are TGTGCCAGCAGCTTTAGGAGGGGAGGCGATGGCTACACCTTC. Its translation is CASSFRRGGDGYTF.

This clonotype was seen ten or more times. This chain uses TRBV20-1 with TRBJ1-1; TRBD1 might be the D (5 bases). The CDR3 loop spans 15 amino acids. V lost 1 base and J 1 base, leaving 13 bases between the germline ends. The germline CDR1 and CDR2 sequences are DFQATT and SNEGSKA (reference sequence). The CDR3 loop is CSARGQMRRNTEAFF. The CDR3 DNA reads as TGCAGTGCTAGAGGACAGATGAGGCGGAACACTGAAGCTTTCTTT.

This chain uses TRBV2 with TRBJ1-1; perhaps TRBD1 as D (5 bases). The V end was cut by 6 bases, the J end by 5 bases, with 10 bases between. Germline CDR1 reads SNHLY; CDR2 reads FYNNEI. CDR3 size: 12 residues. CDR3 DNA sequence: TGTGCCAGCAGGGCGGGGGGGACTGAAGCTTTCTTT. Translation gives CASRAGGTEAFF.

This clonotype was counted a few times. Its ends do not fully match the called genes, so a read error is possible. This chain uses TRBV7-7 with TRBJ2-5; 8 nucleotides agree with TRBD1. Germline V gives CDR1 SSHAT, CDR2 FNYEAQ (reference sequence). The CDR3 is 13 residues long. The CDR3 loop reads CASSRQGRETQYF. In DNA, the CDR3 is TGTGCTAGCAGCCGACAGGGGAGAGAGACCCAGTACTTC.

At least ten counts were recorded for this clonotype. This rearrangement joins TRBV7-2 to TRBJ2-5; TRBD2 matches at 16 bases. Losses at the gene ends were 6 bases for V and 4 bases for J; bases not matched to a gene: 8. Germline assignment: CDR1 SGHTA and CDR2 FQGNSA. CDR3 length: 17 amino acids. CDR3 coding DNA: TGTGCCAGCAGAACCGGGACTAGCGGGGGGGCGGGAGAGACCCAGTACTTC. Its translation is CASRTGTSGGAGETQYF.

This clonotype was picked up many times. The chain carries TRBV12-3 or TRBV12-4 and TRBJ2-7; 9 positions match TRBD1. The ends lost 7 bases at V and 2 bases at J; junction bases unmatched: 6. CDR3 length: 14 amino acids. The CDR3: CASTKTGGTYEQYF. The CDR3 nucleotides read TGTGCCAGCACCAAGACAGGGGGGACCTACGAGCAGTACTTC.

This clonotype occurred many times. The chain combines TRBV5-5 with TRBJ2-7, with D perhaps matching TRBD1 or TRBD2 (5 bases each). V lost 5 bases to trimming and J lost 2 bases, with 17 bases between them. Germline CDR1 is SGHKS and CDR2 is YYEKEE (reference sequence). CDR3 length: 15 residues. CDR3: CASSSRGRRTYEQYV. The CDR3 DNA is TGTGCCAGCAGTTCACGGGGACGGAGGACCTACGAGCAGTACGTC.

Points on this clonotype: Possible read error: a much larger clone is one base away. The J gene is TRBJ1-2, the V gene TRBV6-1, with 11 bases matching TRBD1. Germline values: CDR1 MNHNS, CDR2 SASEGT. This CDR3 region has 15 residues. Here the CDR3 reads CASSPGTGGPYGYAF. The CDR3 nucleotides read TGTGCCAGCAGTCCCGGGACAGGGGGGCCCTATGGCTACGCCTTC.

The chain is built from TRBV11-1 and TRBJ2-7, with 11 positions matching TRBD1. Germline V gives CDR1 SGHAT, CDR2 FQDESV (reference sequence). V gave up 7 bases and J gave up 5 bases; unmatched junction bases: 13. CDR3 length equals 16 residues. In DNA form, the CDR3 reads TGTGCCAGCATCCCGAAAACGGGACAGGGGGTCCACGAGCAGTACTTC. Amino acids: CASIPKTGQGVHEQYF.

The chain employs TRBV2 and TRBJ1-6, with no clear D. The germline CDR1 and CDR2 sequences are SNHLY and FYNNEI. Trimming took 0 bases from V and 7 from J, leaving 10 bases between them. CDR3 size: 15 residues. In nucleotides, the CDR3 is TGTGCCAGCAGTGAAGCTCCGGGGAGCAATTCACCCCTCCACTTT. It yields the protein CASSEAPGSNSPLHF. Full variable domain (outside the CDR3, taken from reference TRBV2 and TRBJ1-6): EPEVTQTPSHQVTQMGQEVILRCVPISNHLYFYWYRQILGQKVEFLVSFYNNEISEKSEIFDDQFSVERPDGSNFTLKIRSTKLEDSAMYFCASSEAPGSNSPLHFGNGTRLTVT.

The V and J genes are TRBV2 and TRBJ2-7; a weak D match, TRBD2 (6 bases). The CDR3 runs to 14 residues. CDR1 is SNHLY and CDR2 is FYNNEI in the germline V gene. Trimming took 2 bases from V and 4 from J, leaving 12 bases between them. The CDR3 protein is CASSEPGGGYEQYF. The CDR3 bases are TGTGCCAGCAGTGAACCCGGGGGTGGGTACGAGCAGTACTTC.

The chain employs TRBV2 and TRBJ2-7; D gene uncertain. Germline V gene data show CDR1 as SNHLY and CDR2 as FYNNEI. This CDR3 is 13 amino acids long. V was trimmed by 9 bases and J by 0 bases, leaving 12 bases between them. The CDR3 DNA reads TGTGCCAGTCGGGTCGAGGTCTCCTACGAGCAGTACTTC. It specifies CASRVEVSYEQYF. The full variable domain, in which reference TRBV2 and TRBJ2-7 provide the parts outside the CDR3, is EPEVTQTPSHQVTQMGQEVILRCVPISNHLYFYWYRQILGQKVEFLVSFYNNEISEKSEIFDDQFSVERPDGSNFTLKIRSTKLEDSAMYFCASRVEVSYEQYFGPGTRLTVT.

There are a few counts of this clonotype. V gene TRBV24-1 combines with J gene TRBJ1-5, with 7 bases aligning to TRBD1. The V gene's germline CDR1 is KGHDR and CDR2 SFDVKD. Germline trimming cut 0 bases from V and 4 bases from J; bases unmatched to any gene: 2. The CDR3 is 15 residues long. This chain's CDR3 is CATSDLRGQNQPQHF. The CDR3 DNA is TGTGCCACCAGTGATTTGCGGGGACAGAATCAGCCCCAGCATTTT.